Given below is one TCR beta chain in context. Profiling relied on immunoSEQ multiplex PCR, and the TCRdb table lists in-frame clones only, not all of them. The data contain more than 150,000 clones, around 85% of them singletons. This sample was taken from a study of blood T cell repertoires in COVID-19. Germline V CDR1 and CDR2: SGHTA, FQGNSA. The CDR3 is 12 residues long. The V and J ends lost 7 bases and 4 bases respectively, with 11 bases between them. The rearrangement uses TRBV7-2 and TRBJ2-7; D possibly corresponds to TRBD1 (6 bases). The sample comprised peripheral blood. This receptor was obtained from a woman aged 70-85 years with acute or convalescent COVID-19. The CDR3 spells CASNVDSYEQYF. Here the CDR3 DNA reads TGTGCCAGCAACGTGGACAGTTACGAGCAGTACTTC. Using reference TRBV7-2 and TRBJ2-7 for the parts outside the CDR3, the full variable domain is GAGVSQSPSNKVTEKGKDVELRCDPISGHTALYWYRQSLGQGLEFLIYFQGNSAPDKSGLPSDRFSAERTGGSVSTLTIQRTQQEDSAVYLCASNVDSYEQYFGPGTRLTVT.